The clone carrying this T cell receptor (beta chain) was detected a few times. The authors amplified TCR beta CDR3 regions, and they did so from RNA transcripts for repertoire sequencing. Second-round multiplex PCR followed a first-round RT-PCR using HTBI primers. Using its own MiXCR run on the multiplex PCR reads, TCRdb lists one record per CDR3 protein. This table holds hundreds of thousands of distinct CDR3 sequences, 22% found once. These data belong to a study of Graves' ophthalmopathy and Graves' hyperthyroidism. The CDR3 runs to 14 residues. CDR1 and CDR2 (germline): GTSNPN, SVGIG (reference sequence). V was shortened by 0 bases and J by 3 bases, with 9 bases between the two germline ends.

The clonotype comes from a young woman with stable Graves' hyperthyroidism. Some clones in this sample may be carry-over from other donors' samples. The sample comprised peripheral blood. This chain connects TRBV30 to TRBJ1-5; the D is unclear. The CDR3 sequence: CAWSVGQINQPQHF. The CDR3 coding sequence is TGTGCCTGGAGTGTAGGCCAGATCAATCAGCCCCAGCATTTT.